The 8 T cell receptor beta chains below come from one sample, sequenced in a study of blood T cell repertoires in COVID-19. The repertoire was sequenced with immunoSEQ multiplex PCR; TCRdb's copy has only in-frame clones and lacks some. Of 250,000 to 350,000 clones listed, around 87% are singletons. Sequencing was done on a sample of peripheral blood. Source of these receptors: a woman aged 50 to 65 who had recovered from COVID-19.

About this clone itself: At one end the junction does not follow the germline gene, possibly because of a read error. This chain joins TRBV13 and TRBJ1-6, with no clear D. In germline, CDR1 is PRHDT, CDR2 FYEKMQ (reference sequence). The CDR3 runs to 17 residues. The CDR3 sequence: CASSVGPSRQRLSPLHF. CDR3 sequence (DNA): TGTGCCAGCAGCGTAGGGCCGTCCCGCCAGCGTCTTTCACCCCTCCACTTT.

This rearrangement joins TRBV28 to TRBJ2-2; 8 bases are shared with TRBD1. CDR3 size: 18 residues. V shed 3 bases and J 3 bases; nucleotides not matched to a gene: 12. Germline V gene data show CDR1 as MDHEN and CDR2 as SYDVKM. CDR3 amino acids: CASSFRRYRGKDTGELFF. Here the CDR3 DNA reads TGTGCCAGCAGTTTTCGCCGATACAGGGGGAAGGACACCGGGGAGCTGTTTTTT. The variable domain in full, completed from reference TRBV28 and TRBJ2-2, reads DVKVTQSSRYLVKRTGEKVFLECVQDMDHENMFWYRQDPGLGLRLIYFSYDVKMKEKGDIPEGYSVSREKKERFSLILESASTNQTSMYLCASSFRRYRGKDTGELFFGEGSRLTVL.

The chain combines TRBV28 with TRBJ1-5, with 7 bases fitting TRBD1. Trimming at V came to 6 bases and at J to 4 bases, leaving 9 bases not matched to a gene. CDR1 and CDR2 (germline): MDHEN, SYDVKM. This CDR3 is 15 amino acids long. DNA for the CDR3: TGTGCCAGCAGGCGCCAGGGACAGATGAATCAGCCCCAGCATTTT. This gives the protein CASRRQGQMNQPQHF.

The chain carries TRBV3-1 (or the pseudogene TRBV3-2) and TRBJ1-1; D possibly corresponds to TRBD1 (5 bases). CDR1 is LGHDT and CDR2 is YNNKEL in the germline V gene (reference sequence). V lost 3 bases and J 4 bases, leaving 12 bases between the germline ends. The CDR3 has 14 residues. The CDR3 loop reads CASSHQGGTTEAFF. DNA of the CDR3: TGTGCCAGCAGCCACCAGGGAGGAACCACTGAAGCTTTCTTT.

The rearrangement links TRBV20-1 to TRBJ2-5; D remains ambiguous. The CDR3 loop spans 11 amino acids. Per germline, CDR1 DFQATT and CDR2 SNEGSKA (reference sequence). Trimming stripped 1 base from V and 4 bases from J, with 4 bases between. The CDR3 DNA follows: TGCAGTGCTAGAGTTCGAGAGACCCAGTACTTC. This sequence encodes CSARVRETQYF.

The chain has TRBV10-3 and TRBJ1-3; TRBD1 is a possible D gene (6 bases). The length of the CDR3 is 14 residues. V was pared by 10 bases and J by 0 bases, with 13 bases between. The germline V gene encodes CDR1 ENHRY and CDR2 SYGVKD. CDR3 amino acids: CATRTENSGNTIYF. CDR3 bases: TGTGCCACACGGACAGAGAACTCTGGAAACACCATATATTTT.

A single count supports this clone. The V and J genes are TRBV25-1 and TRBJ2-3; 8 nucleotides align to TRBD1. The trim removed 6 bases at V and 5 bases at J, leaving 7 bases unmatched. The CDR3 runs to 14 residues. Germline CDR1 reads MGHDK; CDR2 reads SYGVNS. The CDR3 coding sequence is TGTGCCAGCAGAGACAGGGGATCTAGAGATACGCAGTATTTT. This codes for CASRDRGSRDTQYF.

This clone came up many times. The rearrangement joins TRBV6-2 or TRBV6-3 to TRBJ2-7; 8 bases map to TRBD1. CDR3 length: 15 amino acids. Germline V CDR1 and CDR2: MNHEY, SVGEGT. Trimming cost V 2 bases and J 2 bases; bases outside gene matches: 5. As DNA, the CDR3 is TGTGCCAGCAGTTACGAGCCGACAGGGGCCTACGAGCAGTACTTC. It encodes CASSYEPTGAYEQYF.